This TCR beta chain is drawn from a study of CD8 T cells in ankylosing spondylitis. General observations from the study: It was reported that disease-linked clones were significantly enriched in matched ankylosing spondylitis synovial fluid. Ankylosing spondylitis blood appeared to carry a characteristic TCR beta motif of several highly homologous variants.

TCRdb independently ran MiXCR on the 5' RACE reads; one entry per CDR3 protein. The table has 700,000 to 850,000 distinct CDR3 sequences, about an eighth seen once. J gave up 3 bases and V 8 bases, and 7 bases lay outside the gene matches. The V gene's germline CDR1 is KGHSH and CDR2 LQKENI. CDR3 length: 14 amino acids. This clonotype turned up a few times. Its antigen is currently unknown. The sequence was obtained from a male donor with ankylosing spondylitis. Sequenced: blood, either unsorted or a sorted T cell fraction (not recorded which). J is TRBJ1-5 and V is TRBV18; TRBD1 matches 7 bases. The CDR3 DNA is TGTGCCAGCGACTCAGGGGGAAACAATCAGCCCCAGCATTTT. Its protein product is CASDSGGNNQPQHF.